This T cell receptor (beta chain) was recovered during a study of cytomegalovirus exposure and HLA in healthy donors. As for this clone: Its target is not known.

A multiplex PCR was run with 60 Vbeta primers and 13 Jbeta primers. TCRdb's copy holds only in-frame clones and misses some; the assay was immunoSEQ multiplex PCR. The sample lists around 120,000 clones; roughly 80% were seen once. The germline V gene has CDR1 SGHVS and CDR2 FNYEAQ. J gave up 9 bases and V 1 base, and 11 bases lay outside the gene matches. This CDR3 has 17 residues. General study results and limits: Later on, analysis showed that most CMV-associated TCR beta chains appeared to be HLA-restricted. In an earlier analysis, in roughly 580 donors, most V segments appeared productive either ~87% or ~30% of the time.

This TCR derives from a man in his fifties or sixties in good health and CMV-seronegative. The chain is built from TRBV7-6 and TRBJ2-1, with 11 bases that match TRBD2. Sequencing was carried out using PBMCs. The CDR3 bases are TGTGCCAGCAGCTTAGAGGTACGGGCTAGCGGGAGGACTGAGCAGTTCTTC. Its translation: CASSLEVRASGRTEQFF.